Sequencing of this T cell receptor beta chain was carried out in a study of blood T cell repertoires in COVID-19. Study in general: Sites across the United States, Italy and Spain contributed samples from acute and convalescent COVID-19. From T cells, B-cell-depleted T cells, or PBMCs came the material, which was cDNA or gDNA.

Per the original data handling: Counts of nucleated cells, estimated from reference gene primer amplification, were obtained. Using immunoSEQ multiplex PCR, the repertoire was profiled, and TCRdb retains in-frame clones only, with some absent. The V and J calls and the clone size are those of that table, but D and trimming were determined from the DNA. The sample includes about 54,000 clones, 81% of them seen just once. Germline-derived CDR1 and CDR2 are MGHDK and SYGVNS. Trimming took 4 bases from V and 8 from J, leaving 14 bases between them. This CDR3 spans 14 amino acids. The chain carries TRBV25-1 and TRBJ1-4, with a tentative D call TRBD1 (6 bases). The TCR comes from an older woman with acute or convalescent COVID-19. Sequences were obtained from peripheral blood. The CDR3 sequence is CASSGTANSEKLFF. The CDR3 bases are TGTGCCAGCAGTGGGACAGCGAACTCGGAAAAACTGTTTTTT.